The clone carrying this T cell receptor beta chain was observed a few times. Its antigen is not identified. Template material for amplifying TCR beta CDR3 regions consisted of RNA transcripts. When the TCR CDR3 underwent first-round RT-PCR, the HTBI primer set was used. TCRdb reprocessed the multiplex PCR reads via MiXCR and lists one record per CDR3 protein. The sample lists 600,000 to 650,000 distinct CDR3 sequences, around 15% occurring once. These data belong to a study of T cells in Graves' hyperthyroidism and ophthalmopathy. General study points: Ophthalmopathy and stable hyperthyroidism were told apart by a 13 V-J model.

The CDR3 is 15 amino acids. V lost 0 bases and J lost 4; bases outside the gene matches: 2. Germline V gene lookup returns CDR1 LGHNA and CDR2 YSLEER. This chain uses TRBV4-3 with TRBJ2-1; TRBD2 agrees at 8 bases. Sequenced sample: blood. The sequence was obtained from a woman aged 30 to 39 with Graves' hyperthyroidism. CDR3 DNA sequence: TGCGCCAGCAGCCAAGAACAGCGGGGGTACAATGAGCAGTTCTTC. This encodes CASSQEQRGYNEQFF.